This T cell receptor beta chain was identified during a study of cytomegalovirus exposure and HLA in healthy donors. CDR1 and CDR2 from the germline V gene are MDHEN and SYDVKM. The CDR3 contains 14 residues. With V trimmed by 5 bases and J by 8 bases, 9 bases remained unmatched. Study-wide results and limits: In a later analysis, a missense DCLRE1C variant was linked to TCR beta V- and J-gene trimming. When the data were analyzed later, several of the most significant clusters appeared to be linked to common viral pathogens. In a later analysis, HLA-C alleles had the fewest associated TCRs, DRB1 alleles the most. There were reportedly fewer N-insertions in an Asian-associated ancestry cluster than the approximately 670-donor mean, in a later analysis.

To note about this clone: The antigen is undetermined.

Primers: 60 Vbeta forward and 13 Jbeta reverse. The table came from immunoSEQ multiplex PCR; TCRdb's copy has only in-frame clones and leaves some out. The sample includes over 110,000 clones, around four fifths of them seen just once. The sequence came from a female donor in good health and CMV-seronegative. The chain couples TRBV28 to TRBJ2-4; 7 bases match TRBD2. The sequenced material came from PBMCs. CDR3 region: CASSLRAGMDIQYF. The CDR3 DNA sequence: TGTGCCAGCAGTCTACGAGCGGGGATGGACATTCAGTACTTC.